This T cell receptor beta chain was captured in a study of blood T cell repertoires in COVID-19. Study in general: Whether acute or convalescent, the COVID-19 samples came from the United States, Italy and Spain. The cDNA or gDNA used as material had been derived from T cells, B-cell-depleted T cells, or PBMCs.

Participants were aged roughly 18 to 100 years from more than 20 US areas. Authors' data handling: Amplification with reference gene primers provided the estimates of nucleated cell counts. This table comes from immunoSEQ multiplex PCR, and its TCRdb copy is limited to in-frame clones, with some not included. V and J calls and clone size follow that table, whereas D and trimming were derived from the DNA. The repertoire holds 250,000 to 300,000 clones, with 85% to 90% as singletons. The CDR3 contains 17 residues. CDR1 is LNHNV and CDR2 is YYDKDF in the germline V gene (reference sequence). Trimming took off 6 bases at V and 0 bases at J, with 18 bases between the two ends.

The sequence was obtained from a man between 35 and 55 years old who had recovered from COVID-19. Sequencing used PBMCs or T cells enriched from blood (not recorded which). The chain carries TRBV15 and TRBJ1-5; D uncertain. Here the CDR3 DNA reads TGTGCCACCAGGCCCCCCCCAGGACTCGTTAGCAATCAGCCCCAGCATTTT. Translation gives CATRPPPGLVSNQPQHF.